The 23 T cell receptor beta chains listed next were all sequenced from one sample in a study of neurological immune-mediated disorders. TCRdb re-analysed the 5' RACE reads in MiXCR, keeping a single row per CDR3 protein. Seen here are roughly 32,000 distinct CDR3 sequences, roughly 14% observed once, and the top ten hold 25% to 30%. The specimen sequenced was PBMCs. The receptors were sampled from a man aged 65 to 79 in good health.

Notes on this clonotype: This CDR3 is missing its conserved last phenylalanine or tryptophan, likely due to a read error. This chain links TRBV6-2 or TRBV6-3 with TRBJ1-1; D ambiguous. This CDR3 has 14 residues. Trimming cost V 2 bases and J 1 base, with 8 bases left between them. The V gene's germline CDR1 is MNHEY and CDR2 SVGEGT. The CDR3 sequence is CASSYAVPNTEAFL. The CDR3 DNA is TGTGCCAGCAGTTACGCCGTCCCGAACACTGAAGCTTTCCTT.

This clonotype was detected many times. CDR3 amino acids: CASSLYRDSNGYTF. The DNA of the CDR3 is TGTGCCAGCAGTCTCTACCGGGACAGCAATGGCTACACCTTC. The chain has TRBV27 and TRBJ1-2; 7 nucleotides align to TRBD1. After removal of 5 bases from V and 6 bases from J, the junction contained 9 bases not matched to a gene. Germline V gene lookup returns CDR1 MNHEY and CDR2 SMNVEV (reference sequence). The CDR3 has 14 residues.

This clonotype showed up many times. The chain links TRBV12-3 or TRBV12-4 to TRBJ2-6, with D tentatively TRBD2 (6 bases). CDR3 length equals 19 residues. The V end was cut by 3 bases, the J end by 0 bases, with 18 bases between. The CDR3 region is CASSFGGLPTPSGANVLTF. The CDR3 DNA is TGTGCCAGCAGTTTTGGGGGACTTCCTACCCCCTCTGGGGCCAACGTCCTGACTTTC.

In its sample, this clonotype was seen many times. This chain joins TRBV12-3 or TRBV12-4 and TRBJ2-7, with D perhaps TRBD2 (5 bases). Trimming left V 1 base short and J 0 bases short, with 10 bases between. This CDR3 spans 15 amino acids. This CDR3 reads CASSLVYRDSYEQYF. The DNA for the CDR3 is TGTGCCAGCAGTTTAGTATACCGGGACTCCTACGAGCAGTACTTC.

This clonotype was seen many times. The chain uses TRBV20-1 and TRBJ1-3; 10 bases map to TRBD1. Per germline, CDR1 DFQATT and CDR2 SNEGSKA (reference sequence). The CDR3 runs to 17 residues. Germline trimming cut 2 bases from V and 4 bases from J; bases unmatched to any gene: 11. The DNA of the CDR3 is TGCAGTGCTAGAAGAGGACAGGGGGTATTGGAAGGAAACACCATATATTTT. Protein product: CSARRGQGVLEGNTIYF.

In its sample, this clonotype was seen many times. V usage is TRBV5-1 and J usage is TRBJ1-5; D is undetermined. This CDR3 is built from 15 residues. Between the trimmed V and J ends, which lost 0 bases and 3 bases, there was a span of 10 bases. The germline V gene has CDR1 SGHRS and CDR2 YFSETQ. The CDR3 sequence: CASSLGQSPNQPQHF. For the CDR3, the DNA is TGCGCCAGCAGCTTGGGGCAGTCTCCCAATCAGCCCCAGCATTTT.

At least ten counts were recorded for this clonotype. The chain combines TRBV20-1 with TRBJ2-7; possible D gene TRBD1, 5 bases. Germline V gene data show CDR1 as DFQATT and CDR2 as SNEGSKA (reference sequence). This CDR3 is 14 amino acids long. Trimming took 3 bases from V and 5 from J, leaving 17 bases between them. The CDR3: CSARLAGKGDEQYF. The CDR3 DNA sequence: TGCAGTGCTAGGCTCGCAGGGAAAGGGGACGAGCAGTACTTC.

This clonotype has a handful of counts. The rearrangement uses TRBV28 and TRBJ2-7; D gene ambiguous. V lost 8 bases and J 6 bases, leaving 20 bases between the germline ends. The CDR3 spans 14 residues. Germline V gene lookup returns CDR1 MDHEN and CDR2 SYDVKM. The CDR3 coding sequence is TGTGCCAGCTTAAAACGTGGAACGGCGGTCGAGCAGTACTTC. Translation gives CASLKRGTAVEQYF. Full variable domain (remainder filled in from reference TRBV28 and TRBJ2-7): DVKVTQSSRYLVKRTGEKVFLECVQDMDHENMFWYRQDPGLGLRLIYFSYDVKMKEKGDIPEGYSVSREKKERFSLILESASTNQTSMYLCASLKRGTAVEQYFGPGTRLTVT.

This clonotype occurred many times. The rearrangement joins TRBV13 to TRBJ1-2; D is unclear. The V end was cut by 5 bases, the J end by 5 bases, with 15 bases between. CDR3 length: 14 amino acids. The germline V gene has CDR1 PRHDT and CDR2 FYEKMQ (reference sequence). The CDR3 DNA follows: TGTGCCAGCAGCCCCCTTTCCGGGGATTATGGCTACACCTTC. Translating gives CASSPLSGDYGYTF.

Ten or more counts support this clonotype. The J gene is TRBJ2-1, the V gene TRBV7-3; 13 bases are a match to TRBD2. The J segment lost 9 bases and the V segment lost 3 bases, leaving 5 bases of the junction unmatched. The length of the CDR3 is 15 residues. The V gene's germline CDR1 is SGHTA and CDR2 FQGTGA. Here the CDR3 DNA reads TGTGCCAGCAGCTTTACTAGCGGGGGGGCCCGTGAGCAGTTCTTC. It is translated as CASSFTSGGAREQFF.

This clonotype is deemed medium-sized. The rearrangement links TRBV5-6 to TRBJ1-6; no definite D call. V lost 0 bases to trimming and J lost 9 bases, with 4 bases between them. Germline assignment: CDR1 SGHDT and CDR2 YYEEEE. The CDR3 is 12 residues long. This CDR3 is CASSLASSPLHF. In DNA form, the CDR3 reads TGTGCCAGCAGCTTGGCGTCTTCACCCCTCCACTTT.

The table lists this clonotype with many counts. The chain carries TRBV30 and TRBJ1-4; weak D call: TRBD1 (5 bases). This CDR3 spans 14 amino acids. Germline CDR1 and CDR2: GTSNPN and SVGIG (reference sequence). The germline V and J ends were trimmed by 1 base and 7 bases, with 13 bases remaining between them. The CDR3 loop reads CAWSGGSRTEKLFF. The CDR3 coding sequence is TGTGCCTGGAGTGGGGGCAGTCGCACTGAAAAACTGTTTTTT.

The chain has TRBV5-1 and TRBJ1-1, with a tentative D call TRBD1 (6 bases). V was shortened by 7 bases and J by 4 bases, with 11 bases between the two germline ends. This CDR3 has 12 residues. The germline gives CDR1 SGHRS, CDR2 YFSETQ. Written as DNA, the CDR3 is TGCGCCAGCCCAACACAGGGCACTGAAGCTTTCTTT. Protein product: CASPTQGTEAFF.

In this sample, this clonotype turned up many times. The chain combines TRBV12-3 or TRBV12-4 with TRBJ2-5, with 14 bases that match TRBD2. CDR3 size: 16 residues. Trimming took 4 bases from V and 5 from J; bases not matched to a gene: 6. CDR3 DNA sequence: TGTGCCAGCAGTTCGACTAGCGGGGGGGCCCTTGAGACCCAGTACTTC. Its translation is CASSSTSGGALETQYF.

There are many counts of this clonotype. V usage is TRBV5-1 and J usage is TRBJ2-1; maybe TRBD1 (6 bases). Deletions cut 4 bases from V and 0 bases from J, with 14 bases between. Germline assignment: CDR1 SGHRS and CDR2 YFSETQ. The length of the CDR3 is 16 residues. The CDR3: CASSATTGSSYNEQFF. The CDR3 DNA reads TGCGCCAGCAGCGCAACCACAGGGAGCTCCTACAATGAGCAGTTCTTC.

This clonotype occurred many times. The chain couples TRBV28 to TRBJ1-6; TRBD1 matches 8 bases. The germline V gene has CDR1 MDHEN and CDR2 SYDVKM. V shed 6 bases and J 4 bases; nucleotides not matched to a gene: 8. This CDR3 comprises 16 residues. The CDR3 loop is CASRPRQGTYNSPLHF. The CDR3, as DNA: TGTGCCAGCAGACCGAGACAGGGGACGTATAATTCACCCCTCCACTTT.

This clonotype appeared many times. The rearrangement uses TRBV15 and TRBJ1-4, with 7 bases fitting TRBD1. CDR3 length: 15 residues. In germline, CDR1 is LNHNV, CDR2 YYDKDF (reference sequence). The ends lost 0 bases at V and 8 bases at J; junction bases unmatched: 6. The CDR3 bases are TGTGCCACCAGCAGAGATCGAGGGGGCGGCGAAAAACTGTTTTTT. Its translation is CATSRDRGGGEKLFF.

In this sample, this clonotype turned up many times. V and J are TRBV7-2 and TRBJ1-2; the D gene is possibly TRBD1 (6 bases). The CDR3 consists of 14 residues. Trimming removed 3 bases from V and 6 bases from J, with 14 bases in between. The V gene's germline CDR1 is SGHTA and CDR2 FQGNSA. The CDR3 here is CASSFQTGANGYTF. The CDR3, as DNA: TGTGCCAGCAGCTTCCAGACAGGAGCTAATGGCTACACCTTC.

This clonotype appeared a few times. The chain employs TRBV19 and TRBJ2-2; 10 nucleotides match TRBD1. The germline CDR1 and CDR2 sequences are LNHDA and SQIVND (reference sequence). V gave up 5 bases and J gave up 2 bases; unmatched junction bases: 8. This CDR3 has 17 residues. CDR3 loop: CASSWTGGMINTGELFF. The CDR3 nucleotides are TGTGCCAGTAGTTGGACAGGGGGAATGATCAACACCGGGGAGCTGTTTTTT.

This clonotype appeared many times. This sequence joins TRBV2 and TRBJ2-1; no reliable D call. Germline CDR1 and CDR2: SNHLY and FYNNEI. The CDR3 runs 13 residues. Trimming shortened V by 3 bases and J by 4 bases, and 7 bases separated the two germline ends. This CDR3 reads CASSERAYNEQFF. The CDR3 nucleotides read TGTGCCAGCAGTGAGAGAGCGTACAATGAGCAGTTCTTC. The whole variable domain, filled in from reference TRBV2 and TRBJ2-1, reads EPEVTQTPSHQVTQMGQEVILRCVPISNHLYFYWYRQILGQKVEFLVSFYNNEISEKSEIFDDQFSVERPDGSNFTLKIRSTKLEDSAMYFCASSERAYNEQFFGPGTRLTVL.

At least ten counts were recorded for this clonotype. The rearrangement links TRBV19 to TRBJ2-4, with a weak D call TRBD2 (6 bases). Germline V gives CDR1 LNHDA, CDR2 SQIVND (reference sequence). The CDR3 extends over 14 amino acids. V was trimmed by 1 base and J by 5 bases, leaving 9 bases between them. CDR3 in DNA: TGTGCCAGTAGTATAGTGGAGGGTCAAAACATTCAGTACTTC. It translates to CASSIVEGQNIQYF.

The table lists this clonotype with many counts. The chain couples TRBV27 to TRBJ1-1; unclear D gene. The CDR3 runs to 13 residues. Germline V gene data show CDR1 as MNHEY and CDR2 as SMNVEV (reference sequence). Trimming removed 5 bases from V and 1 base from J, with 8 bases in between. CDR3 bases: TGTGCCAGCAGTATTAGCGGGAACACTGAAGCTTTCTTT. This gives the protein CASSISGNTEAFF.

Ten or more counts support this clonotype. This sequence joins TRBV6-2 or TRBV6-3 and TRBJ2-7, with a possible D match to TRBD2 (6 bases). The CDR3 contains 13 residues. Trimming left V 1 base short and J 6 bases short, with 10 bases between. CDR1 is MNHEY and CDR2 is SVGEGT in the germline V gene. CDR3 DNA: TGTGCCAGCAGTTACTACGGGGGAGGCGAGCAGTACTTC. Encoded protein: CASSYYGGGEQYF.